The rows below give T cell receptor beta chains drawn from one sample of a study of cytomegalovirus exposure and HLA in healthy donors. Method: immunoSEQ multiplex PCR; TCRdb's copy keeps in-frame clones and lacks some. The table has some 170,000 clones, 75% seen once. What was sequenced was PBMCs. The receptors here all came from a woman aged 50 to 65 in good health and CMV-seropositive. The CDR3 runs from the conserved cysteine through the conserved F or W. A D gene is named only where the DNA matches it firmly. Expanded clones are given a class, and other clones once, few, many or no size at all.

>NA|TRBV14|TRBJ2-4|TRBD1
TGTGCCAGCAGCCAAGCCCCTTGGACAGGGTCAAACATTCAGTACTTC
CASSQAPWTGSNIQYF
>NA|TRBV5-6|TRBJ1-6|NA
TGTGCCAGCAGCTTGGACAGGTCGGCGCCCCTCCACTTT
CASSLDRSAPLHF
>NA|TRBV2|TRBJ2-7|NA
TGTGCCAGCAGGACGACAGACGTTGGTTACGAGCAGTACTTC
CASRTTDVGYEQYF
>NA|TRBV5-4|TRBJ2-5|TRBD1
TGTGCCAGCAGCCGAACCGGTTCAGGGGGAGAGACCCAGTACTTC
CASSRTGSGGETQYF
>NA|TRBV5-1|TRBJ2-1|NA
TGCGCCAGCAGCCTGGGACTGGATTACAATGAGCAGTTCTTC
CASSLGLDYNEQFF
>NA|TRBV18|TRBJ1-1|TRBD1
TGTGCCAGCTCGGCTCAGGGGACGACAGGGGTCACTGAAGCTTTCTTT
CASSAQGTTGVTEAFF
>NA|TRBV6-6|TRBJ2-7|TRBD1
TGTGCCAGCAACCCCGACAGGGGCGAGCAGTACTTC
CASNPDRGEQYF
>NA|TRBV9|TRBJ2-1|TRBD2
TGTGCCAGCAGCGTGGCGGGGGGGGCTTTTGAGCAGTTCTTC
CASSVAGGAFEQFF
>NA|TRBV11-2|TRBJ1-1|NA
TGTGCCAGCAGCTTAAGAGCGAACACTGAAGCTTTCTTT
CASSLRANTEAFF
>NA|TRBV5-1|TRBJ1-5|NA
TGCGCCAGCAGCTTGGCCGGTCAGGGGCATCAGCCCCAGCATTTT
CASSLAGQGHQPQHF
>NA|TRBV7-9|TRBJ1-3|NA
TGTGTCAGCAGCCAGCGGCGCTCTGGAAACACCATATATTTT
CVSSQRRSGNTIYF
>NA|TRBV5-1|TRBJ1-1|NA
TGCGCCAGCAGCTTGGAAGGGGGAGAGAACACTGAAGCTTTCTTT
CASSLEGGENTEAFF
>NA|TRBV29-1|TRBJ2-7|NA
TGCAGCGTTCGGGTCGGTGCCTACGAGCAGTACTTC
CSVRVGAYEQYF
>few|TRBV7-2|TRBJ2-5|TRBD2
TGTGCCAGCAGCTTAGCGCTCCAGCGGGGGGGGGAGACCCAGTACTTC
CASSLALQRGGETQYF
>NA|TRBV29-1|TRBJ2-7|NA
TGCAGCGCCCGACAGGGAGGTTTGGGCGAGCAGTACTTC
CSARQGGLGEQYF
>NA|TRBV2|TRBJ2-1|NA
TGTGCCAGCAGTTCCTATACTATTTACAATGAGCAGTTCTTC
CASSSYTIYNEQFF
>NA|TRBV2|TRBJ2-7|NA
TGTGCCAGCATGAGGGCCGAGCAGTACTTC
CASMRAEQYF
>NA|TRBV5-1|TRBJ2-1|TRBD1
TGCGCCAGCAGACGGACAGGGGGCGAGAATGAGCAGTTCTTC
CASRRTGGENEQFF
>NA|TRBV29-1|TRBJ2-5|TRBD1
TGCAGCGCTGAACCGGGACAGCAAGAGACCCAGTACTTC
CSAEPGQQETQYF
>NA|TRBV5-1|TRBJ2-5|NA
TGCGCCAGCAGCCCCTTAAGGAACTACGAGACCCAGTACTTC
CASSPLRNYETQYF
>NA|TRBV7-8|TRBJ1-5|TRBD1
TGTGCCAGCAGCCCTCCTATCTGGGGGACAGGGGGCTTCCCGACGGCTCAGCCCCAGCATTTT
CASSPPIWGTGGFPTAQPQHF
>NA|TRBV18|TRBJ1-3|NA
TGTGCCAGCTCACCGGGGGGAGACTCCGCAAACACCATATATTTT
CASSPGGDSANTIYF
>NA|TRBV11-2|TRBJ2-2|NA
TGTGCCAGCAGCTTACATCGTACTAGCAGTTTCTCCGGGGAGCTGTTTTTT
CASSLHRTSSFSGELFF
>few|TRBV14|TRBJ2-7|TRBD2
TGTGCCAGCAGCCAAGGAGCCACGCGGGGGGAACCGTACTTC
CASSQGATRGEPYF
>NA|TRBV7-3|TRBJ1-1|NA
TGTGCCAGCAGCTTTTCCCTTGACACTGAAGCTTTCTTT
CASSFSLDTEAFF
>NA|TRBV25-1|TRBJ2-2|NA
TGTGCCAGCAGTAAGAACCTCGGTGACGGGGAGCTGTTTTTT
CASSKNLGDGELFF
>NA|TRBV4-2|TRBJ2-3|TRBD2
TGTGCCAGCAGGATAGGACTAGCGGGGCCGAGGGATACGCAGTATTTT
CASRIGLAGPRDTQYF
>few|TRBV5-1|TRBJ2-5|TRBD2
TGCGCCAGCAGCTTAACTAGCGGGGGTCGGGAGACCCAGTACTTC
CASSLTSGGRETQYF
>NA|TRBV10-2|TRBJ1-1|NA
TGCGCCAGCAGTATTCAGGGGAGAGGCACTGAAGCTTTCTTT
CASSIQGRGTEAFF
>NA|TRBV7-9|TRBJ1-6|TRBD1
TGTGCCAGCAGCTCGCCCGGGACAGGGTATAATTCACCCCTCCACTTT
CASSSPGTGYNSPLHF
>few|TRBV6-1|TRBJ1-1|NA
TGTGCCAGCAGTGGGGGGACATTCGTGGCTTTCTTT
CASSGGTFVAFF
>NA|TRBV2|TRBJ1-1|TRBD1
TGTGCCAGCAGGACAGGGAGGAACACTGAAGCTTTCTTT
CASRTGRNTEAFF
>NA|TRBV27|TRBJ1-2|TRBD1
TGTGCCAGCAGTTCCACCCGGGACAGGTGTGCCTACACCTTC
CASSSTRDRCAYTF
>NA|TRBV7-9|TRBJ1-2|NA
TGTGCCAGCAGCTCAGGACACCGGCACGCCTTC
CASSSGHRHAF
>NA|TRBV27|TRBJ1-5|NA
TGTGCCAGCAGTTTGATTCCGGGTCCAAGCAATCAGCCCCAGCATTTT
CASSLIPGPSNQPQHF
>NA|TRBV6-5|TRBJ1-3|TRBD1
TGTGCCAGCAGGGAAGGACAGGGGCGAAACACCATATATTTT
CASREGQGRNTIYF
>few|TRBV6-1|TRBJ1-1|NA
TGTGCCAGCAGCTTTGGAGAGAACACTGAAGCTTTCTTT
CASSFGENTEAFF
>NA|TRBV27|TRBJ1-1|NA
TGTGCCAGCAGAACCGTTGTCGGGGGAAACACTGAAGCTTTCTTT
CASRTVVGGNTEAFF
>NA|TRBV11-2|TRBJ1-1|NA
TGTGCCAGCAGCTTAGGAGAAAAACAGGGAGCTTTCTTT
CASSLGEKQGAFF
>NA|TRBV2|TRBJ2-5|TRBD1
TGTGCCAGCGTCGGACAGGGGGGGATCCAAGAGACCCAGTACTTC
CASVGQGGIQETQYF
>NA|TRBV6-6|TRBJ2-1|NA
TGTGCCAGCGGGGGGGCCTTCAATGAGCAGTTCTTC
CASGGAFNEQFF
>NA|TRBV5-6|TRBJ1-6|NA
TGTGCCAGCAGCCCCGTCCAGGGCGGCTCACCCCTCCACTTT
CASSPVQGGSPLHF
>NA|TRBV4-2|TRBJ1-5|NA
TGTGCCAGCAGCCAAGGCCCCTCCAGGGTTGATAGCAATCAGCCCCAGCATTTT
CASSQGPSRVDSNQPQHF
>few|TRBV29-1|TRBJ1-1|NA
TGCAGCGTCACGGCCCGAGGGACTGAAGCTTTCTTT
CSVTARGTEAFF
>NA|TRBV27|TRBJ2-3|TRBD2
TGTGCCAGCAGTCACAGCGGGGGGGCAGATACGCAGTATTTT
CASSHSGGADTQYF
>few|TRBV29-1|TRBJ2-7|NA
TGCAGCGTTTCTGGCAGGACTTCCTACGAGCAGTACTTC
CSVSGRTSYEQYF
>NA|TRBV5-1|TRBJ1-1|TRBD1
TGCGCCAGCAGCTCAGGACAGGCGTACACTGAAGCTTTCTTT
CASSSGQAYTEAFF
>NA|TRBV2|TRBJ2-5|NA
TGTGCCAGCCTTGGCTTCAAAGAGACCCAGTACTTC
CASLGFKETQYF